These 14 T cell receptor beta chains originate from one sample sequenced in a study of patients and donors after allogeneic stem cell transplantation. In TCRdb, the RT-PCR reads were re-called with MiXCR into one record per CDR3 protein. The sample carries about 960,000 distinct CDR3 sequences, roughly 18% recorded once. Sequenced input: blood, either unsorted or a sorted T cell fraction (not recorded which). Receptors originate from a human donor who was either an allogeneic HSCT recipient or a stem cell or donor lymphocyte infusion donor (not recorded which). It is not recorded whose cells these are; they may come from a transplant donor.

The gene calls are TRBV3-1 and TRBJ2-1; tentatively, D is TRBD1 (5 bases). The germline V gene has CDR1 LGHDT and CDR2 YNNKEL (reference sequence). V was pared by 0 bases and J by 6 bases, with 12 bases between. This CDR3 has 15 residues. CDR3 sequence (DNA): TGTGCCAGCAGCCAAGATCAGAGACAGAGCAATGAGCAGTTCTTC. Translation gives CASSQDQRQSNEQFF.

V is TRBV7-2 and J is TRBJ1-5; D is uncertain. Germline V CDR1 and CDR2: SGHTA, FQGNSA. The CDR3 has 15 amino acids. Trimming took 5 bases from V and 8 from J, leaving 19 bases between them. Here the CDR3 reads CASSIRHDPRKPQHF. CDR3 nucleotides: TGTGCCAGCAGCATCAGACACGACCCAAGGAAGCCCCAGCATTTT.

This clonotype occurred a few times. The chain links TRBV6-4 to TRBJ1-6, with unresolved D. The CDR3 contains 14 residues. V lost 4 bases, J lost 4 bases, and 8 bases lay in between. Germline CDR1 reads MRHNA; CDR2 reads SNTAGT. CDR3 protein: CASSVGRYNSPLHF. CDR3 DNA: TGTGCCAGCAGTGTGGGGAGATATAATTCACCCCTCCACTTT.

The rearrangement links TRBV5-1 to TRBJ2-3; perhaps TRBD2 as D (5 bases). Germline V gene data show CDR1 as SGHRS and CDR2 as YFSETQ. Trimming stripped 0 bases from V and 4 bases from J, with 12 bases between. The CDR3 loop spans 15 amino acids. This CDR3 reads CASSLDLAGADTQYF. The CDR3 DNA is TGCGCCAGCAGCTTGGACCTAGCCGGGGCAGATACGCAGTATTTT.

The CDR3 DNA follows: TGCGCCAGCAGCACGGTAGGGAATCAAGAGACCCAGTACTTC. It codes for CASSTVGNQETQYF. The rearrangement links TRBV5-1 to TRBJ2-5, with D unresolved. Germline V gives CDR1 SGHRS, CDR2 YFSETQ. The V end lost 4 bases, the J end lost 2 bases, and 12 bases lay between the germline ends. The CDR3 sequence is 14 residues long.

In its sample, this clonotype was seen a few times. V gene TRBV10-3 combines with J gene TRBJ2-5, with 7 bases lining up with TRBD1. With 0 bases clipped from V and 5 bases from J, the junction kept 6 bases outside the gene matches. CDR1 and CDR2 (germline): ENHRY, SYGVKD. This CDR3 is 15 amino acids long. The CDR3 here is CAISESRQGRETQYF. The CDR3 region has the DNA TGTGCCATCAGTGAGTCGAGACAGGGACGGGAGACCCAGTACTTC.

In this sample, this clonotype turned up a few times. The gene calls are TRBV7-3 and TRBJ1-6; D gene uncertain. Germline CDR1 and CDR2: SGHTA and FQGTGA. Trimming stripped 3 bases from V and 7 bases from J, with 7 bases between. The CDR3 has 13 residues. The CDR3 loop is CASSLRKNSPLHF. CDR3 coding DNA: TGTGCCAGCAGCTTGCGGAAGAATTCACCCCTCCACTTT.

This sequence joins TRBV6-1 and TRBJ2-7; 10 bases match TRBD2. V was pared by 9 bases and J by 5 bases, with 22 bases of the junction left unmatched. Germline assignment: CDR1 MNHNS and CDR2 SASEGT. The CDR3 spans 18 residues. The CDR3 here is CARTFSRPSGRLTDEQYF. DNA of the CDR3: TGTGCCAGGACATTTTCGAGGCCTAGCGGGAGACTAACTGACGAGCAGTACTTC.

This clonotype was observed a handful of times. The chain has TRBV6-2 or TRBV6-3 and TRBJ2-5, with 7 bases fitting TRBD2. The V gene end was trimmed by 4 bases and the J gene end by 3 bases; junction bases not matched to a gene: 14. Per the germline V gene, CDR1 is MNHEY and CDR2 is SVGEGT. The CDR3 runs to 17 residues. This CDR3 reads CASSFTSSAGRKETQYF. As DNA, the CDR3 is TGTGCCAGCAGTTTTACATCAAGCGCCGGGAGGAAAGAGACCCAGTACTTC.

This chain uses TRBV5-6 with TRBJ2-7; D is unresolved. V was pared by 0 bases and J by 7 bases, with 14 bases between. The germline V gene encodes CDR1 SGHDT and CDR2 YYEEEE. The CDR3 is made up of 14 amino acids. The CDR3 spells CASSLDVSIGEQYF. The CDR3 nucleotides are TGTGCCAGCAGCTTGGACGTGTCTATCGGGGAGCAGTACTTC. Looking up the rest from reference TRBV5-6 and TRBJ2-7 gives the full variable domain: DAGVTQSPTHLIKTRGQQVTLRCSPKSGHDTVSWYQQALGQGPQFIFQYYEEEERQRGNFPDRFSGHQFPNYSSELNVNALLLGDSALYLCASSLDVSIGEQYFGPGTRLTVT.

The chain uses TRBV20-1 and TRBJ1-2; no clear D gene. Germline V gene sequence: CDR1 DFQATT, CDR2 SNEGSKA (reference sequence). Trimming cost V 4 bases and J 4 bases, with 10 bases left between them. CDR3 size: 12 residues. In DNA form, the CDR3 reads TGCAGTGCTATGCAGGAAGGCTATGGCTACACCTTC. As protein: CSAMQEGYGYTF.

This chain uses TRBV3-1 with TRBJ1-2; D is unclear. Germline assignment: CDR1 LGHDT and CDR2 YNNKEL (reference sequence). The CDR3 spans 14 residues. The V gene lost 2 bases and the J gene lost 8 bases, with 15 bases spanning the gap. The CDR3 sequence: CASSQFDGKYGYTF. CDR3 DNA: TGTGCCAGCAGCCAATTCGACGGAAAATACGGCTACACCTTC.

This clonotype was found many times. The V gene is TRBV5-1, the J gene TRBJ2-3; D may be TRBD2 (5 bases). Trimming removed 7 bases from V and 4 bases from J, with 13 bases in between. Germline V gene data show CDR1 as SGHRS and CDR2 as YFSETQ. The CDR3 extends over 13 amino acids. Written as DNA, the CDR3 is TGCGCCAGCGCGGTCGACTACCCAGATACGCAGTATTTT. It specifies CASAVDYPDTQYF.

The chain links TRBV9 to TRBJ2-7; D not resolved. The V gene's germline CDR1 is SGDLS and CDR2 YYNGEE. V was trimmed by 1 base and J by 0 bases, leaving 20 bases between them. The CDR3 has 18 residues. The CDR3 region is CASSVRATAPLISYEQYF. The CDR3 nucleotides read TGTGCCAGCAGCGTACGAGCGACCGCACCACTAATCTCCTACGAGCAGTACTTC.